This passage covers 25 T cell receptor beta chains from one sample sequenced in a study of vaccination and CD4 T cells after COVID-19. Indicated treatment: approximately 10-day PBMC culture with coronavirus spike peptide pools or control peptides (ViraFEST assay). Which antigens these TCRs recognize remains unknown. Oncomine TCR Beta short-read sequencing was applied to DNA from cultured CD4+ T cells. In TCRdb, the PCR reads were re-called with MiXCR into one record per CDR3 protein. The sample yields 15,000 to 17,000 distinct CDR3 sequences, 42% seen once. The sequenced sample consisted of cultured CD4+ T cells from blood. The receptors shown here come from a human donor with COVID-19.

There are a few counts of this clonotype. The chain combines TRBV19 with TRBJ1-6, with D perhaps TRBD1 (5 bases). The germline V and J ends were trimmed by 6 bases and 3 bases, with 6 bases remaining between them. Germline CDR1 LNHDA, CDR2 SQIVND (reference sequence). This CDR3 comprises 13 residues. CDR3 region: CASRQDYNSPLHF. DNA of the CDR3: TGTGCCAGTAGACAGGACTATAATTCACCCCTCCACTTT.

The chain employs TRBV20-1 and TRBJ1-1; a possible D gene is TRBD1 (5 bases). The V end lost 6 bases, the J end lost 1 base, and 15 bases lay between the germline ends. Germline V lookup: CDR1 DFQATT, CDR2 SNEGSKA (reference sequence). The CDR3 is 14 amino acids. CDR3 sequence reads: CSAFLQGKNTEAFF. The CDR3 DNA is TGCAGTGCGTTTCTTCAGGGCAAGAACACTGAAGCTTTCTTT.

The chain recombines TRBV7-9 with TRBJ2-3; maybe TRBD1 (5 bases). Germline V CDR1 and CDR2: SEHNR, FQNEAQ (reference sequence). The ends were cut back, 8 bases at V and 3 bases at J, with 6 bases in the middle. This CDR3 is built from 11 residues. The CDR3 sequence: CASGATDTQYF. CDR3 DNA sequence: TGTGCCAGCGGGGCGACAGATACGCAGTATTTT.

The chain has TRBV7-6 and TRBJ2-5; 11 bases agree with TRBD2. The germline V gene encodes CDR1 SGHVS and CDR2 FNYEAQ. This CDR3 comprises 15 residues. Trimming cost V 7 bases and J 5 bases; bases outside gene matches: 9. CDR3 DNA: TGTGCCAGCACCCCCGGGACTAGCGGTTCCGAGACCCAGTACTTC. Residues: CASTPGTSGSETQYF. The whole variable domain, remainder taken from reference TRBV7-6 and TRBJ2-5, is GAGVSQSPRYKVTKRGQDVALRCDPISGHVSLYWYRQALGQGPEFLTYFNYEAQQDKSGLPNDRFSAERPEGSISTLTIQRTEQRDSAMYRCASTPGTSGSETQYFGPGTRLLVL.

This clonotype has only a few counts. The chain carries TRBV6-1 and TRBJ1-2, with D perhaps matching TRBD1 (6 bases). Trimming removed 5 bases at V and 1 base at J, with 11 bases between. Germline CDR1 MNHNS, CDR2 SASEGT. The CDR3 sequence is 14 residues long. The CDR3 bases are TGTGCCAGCAGTCCGGGACAACGTAACTATGGCTACACCTTC. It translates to CASSPGQRNYGYTF.

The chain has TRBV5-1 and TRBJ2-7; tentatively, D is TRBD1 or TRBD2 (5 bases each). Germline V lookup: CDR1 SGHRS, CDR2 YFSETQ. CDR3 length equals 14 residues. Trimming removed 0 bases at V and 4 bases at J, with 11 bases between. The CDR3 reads CASSLGGGVYEQYF. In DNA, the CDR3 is TGCGCCAGCAGCTTGGGTGGGGGAGTTTACGAGCAGTACTTC.

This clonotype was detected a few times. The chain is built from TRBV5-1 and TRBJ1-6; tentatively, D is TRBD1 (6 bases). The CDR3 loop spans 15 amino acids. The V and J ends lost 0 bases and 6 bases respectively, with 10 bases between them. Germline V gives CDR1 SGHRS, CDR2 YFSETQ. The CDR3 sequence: CASSLGQGSNSPLHF. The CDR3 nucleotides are TGCGCCAGCAGCTTGGGGCAGGGGTCTAATTCACCCCTCCACTTT.

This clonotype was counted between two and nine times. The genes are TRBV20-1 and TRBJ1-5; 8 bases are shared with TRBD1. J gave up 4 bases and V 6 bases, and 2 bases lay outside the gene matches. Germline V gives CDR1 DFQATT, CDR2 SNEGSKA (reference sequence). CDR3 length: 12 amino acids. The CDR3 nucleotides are TGCAGTGCCTGGGACAGGAATCAGCCCCAGCATTTT. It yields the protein CSAWDRNQPQHF.

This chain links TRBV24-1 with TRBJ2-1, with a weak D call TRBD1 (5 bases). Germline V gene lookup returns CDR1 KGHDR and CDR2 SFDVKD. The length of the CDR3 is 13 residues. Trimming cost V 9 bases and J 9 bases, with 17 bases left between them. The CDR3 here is CATARSGLGEQFF. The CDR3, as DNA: TGTGCCACCGCCCGGTCAGGGCTGGGTGAGCAGTTCTTC.

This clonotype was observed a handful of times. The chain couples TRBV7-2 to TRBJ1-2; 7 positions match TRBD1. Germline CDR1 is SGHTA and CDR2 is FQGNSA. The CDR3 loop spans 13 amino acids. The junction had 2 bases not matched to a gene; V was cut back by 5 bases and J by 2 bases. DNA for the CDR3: TGTGCCAGCAGCCGAGGGGGCAACTATGGCTACACCTTC. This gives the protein CASSRGGNYGYTF. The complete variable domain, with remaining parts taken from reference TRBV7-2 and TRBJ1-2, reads GAGVSQSPSNKVTEKGKDVELRCDPISGHTALYWYRQSLGQGLEFLIYFQGNSAPDKSGLPSDRFSAERTGGSVSTLTIQRTQQEDSAVYLCASSRGGNYGYTFGSGTRLTVV.

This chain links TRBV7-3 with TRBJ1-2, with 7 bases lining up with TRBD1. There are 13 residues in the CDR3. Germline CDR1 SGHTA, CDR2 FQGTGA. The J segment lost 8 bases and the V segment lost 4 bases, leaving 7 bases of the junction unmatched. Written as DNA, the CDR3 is TGTGCCAGCAGCTCTCAGGACAGGAGGGGCTACACCTTC. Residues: CASSSQDRRGYTF.

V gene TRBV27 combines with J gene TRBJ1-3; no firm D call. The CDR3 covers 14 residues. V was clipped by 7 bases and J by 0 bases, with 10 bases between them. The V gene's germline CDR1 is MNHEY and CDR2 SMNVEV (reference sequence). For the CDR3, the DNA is TGTGCCAGCACTTTCCGCCCCTCTGGAAACACCATATATTTT. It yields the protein CASTFRPSGNTIYF.

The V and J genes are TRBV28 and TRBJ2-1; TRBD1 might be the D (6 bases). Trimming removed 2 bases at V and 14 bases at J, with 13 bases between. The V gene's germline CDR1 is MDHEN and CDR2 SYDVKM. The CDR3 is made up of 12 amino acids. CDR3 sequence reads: CASSLLTGWEFF. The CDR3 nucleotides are TGTGCCAGCAGTTTACTTACAGGGTGGGAGTTCTTC.

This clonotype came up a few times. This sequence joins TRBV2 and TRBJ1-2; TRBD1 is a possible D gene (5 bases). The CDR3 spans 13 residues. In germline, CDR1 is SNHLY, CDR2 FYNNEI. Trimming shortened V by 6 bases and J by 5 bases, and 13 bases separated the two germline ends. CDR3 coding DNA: TGTGCCAGCAGCCCAGACAGAGTATATGGCTACACCTTC. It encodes CASSPDRVYGYTF.

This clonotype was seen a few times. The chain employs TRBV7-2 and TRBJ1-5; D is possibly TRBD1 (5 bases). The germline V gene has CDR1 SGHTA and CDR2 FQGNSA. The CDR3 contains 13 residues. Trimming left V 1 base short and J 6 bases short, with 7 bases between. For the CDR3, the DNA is TGTGCCAGCAGCTTAGATGGGGGTCAGCCCCAGCATTTT. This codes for CASSLDGGQPQHF.

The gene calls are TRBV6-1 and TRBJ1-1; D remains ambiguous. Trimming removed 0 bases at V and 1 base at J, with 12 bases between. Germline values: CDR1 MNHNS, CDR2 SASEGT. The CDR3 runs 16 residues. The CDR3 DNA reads TGTGCCAGCAGTGAAGCCGCAGTCCCTCCGAACACTGAAGCTTTCTTT. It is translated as CASSEAAVPPNTEAFF.

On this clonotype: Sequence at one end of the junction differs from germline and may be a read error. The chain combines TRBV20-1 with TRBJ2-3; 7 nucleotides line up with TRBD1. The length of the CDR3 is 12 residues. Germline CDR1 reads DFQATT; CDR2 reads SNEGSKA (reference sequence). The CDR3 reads CSASQGTDTRYF. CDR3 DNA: TGCAGTGCTAGCCAGGGGACAGATACGCGGTATTTT.

CDR3 region: CASSPIEGGSWGYTF. The CDR3 DNA sequence: TGCGCCAGCAGCCCGATCGAGGGGGGCTCCTGGGGCTACACCTTC. The gene calls are TRBV4-1 and TRBJ1-2; D perhaps matches TRBD1 (6 bases). The CDR3 runs 15 residues. The V gene lost 4 bases and the J gene lost 8 bases, with 20 bases spanning the gap. CDR1 and CDR2 (germline): MGHRA, YSYEKL.

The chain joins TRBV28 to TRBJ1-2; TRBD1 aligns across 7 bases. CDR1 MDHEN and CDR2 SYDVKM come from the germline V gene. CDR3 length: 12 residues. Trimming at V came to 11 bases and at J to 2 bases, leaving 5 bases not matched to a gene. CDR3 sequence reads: CACYRGNYGYTF. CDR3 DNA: TGTGCCTGCTACAGGGGCAACTATGGCTACACCTTC.

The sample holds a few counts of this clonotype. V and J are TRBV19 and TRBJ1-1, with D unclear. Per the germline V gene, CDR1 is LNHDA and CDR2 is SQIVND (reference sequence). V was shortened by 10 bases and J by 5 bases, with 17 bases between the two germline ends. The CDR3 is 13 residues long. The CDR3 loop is CAISITRGTEAFF. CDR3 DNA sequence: TGTGCCATCTCAATTACCCGGGGAACTGAAGCTTTCTTT.

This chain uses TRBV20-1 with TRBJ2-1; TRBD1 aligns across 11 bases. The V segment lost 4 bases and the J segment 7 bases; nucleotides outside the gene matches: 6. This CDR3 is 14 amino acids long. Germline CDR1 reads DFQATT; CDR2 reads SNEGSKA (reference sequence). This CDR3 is CSATPGQGVNEQFF. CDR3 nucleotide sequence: TGCAGTGCTACCCCGGGACAGGGGGTGAATGAGCAGTTCTTC.

The CDR3 DNA follows: TGTGCCAGCAGTTTGGGGGATGTGGGGGGCTACACCTTC. It translates to CASSLGDVGGYTF. This rearrangement joins TRBV28 to TRBJ1-2, with TRBD1 as a possible D gene (5 bases). V shed 3 bases and J shed 8 bases, with 13 bases lying between them. The germline CDR1 and CDR2 sequences are MDHEN and SYDVKM. The CDR3 covers 13 residues.

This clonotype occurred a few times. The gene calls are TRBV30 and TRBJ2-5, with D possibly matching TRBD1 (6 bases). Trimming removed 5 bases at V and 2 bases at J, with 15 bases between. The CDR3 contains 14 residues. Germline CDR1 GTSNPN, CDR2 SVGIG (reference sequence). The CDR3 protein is CAWGTGQNQETQYF. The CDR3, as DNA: TGTGCCTGGGGAACAGGGCAAAATCAAGAGACCCAGTACTTC. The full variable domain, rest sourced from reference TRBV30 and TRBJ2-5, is SQTIHQWPATLVQPVGSPLSLECTVEGTSNPNLYWYRQAAGRGLQLLFYSVGIGQISSEVPQNLSASRPQDRQFILSSKKLLLSDSGFYLCAWGTGQNQETQYFGPGTRLLVL.

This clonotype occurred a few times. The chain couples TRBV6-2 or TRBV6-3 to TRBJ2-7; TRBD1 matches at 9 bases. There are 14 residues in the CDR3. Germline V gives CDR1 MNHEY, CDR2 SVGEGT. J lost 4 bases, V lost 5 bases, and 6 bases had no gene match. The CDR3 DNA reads TGTGCCAGCAGTCTCGGGACAGGGCGATACGAGCAGTACTTC. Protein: CASSLGTGRYEQYF.

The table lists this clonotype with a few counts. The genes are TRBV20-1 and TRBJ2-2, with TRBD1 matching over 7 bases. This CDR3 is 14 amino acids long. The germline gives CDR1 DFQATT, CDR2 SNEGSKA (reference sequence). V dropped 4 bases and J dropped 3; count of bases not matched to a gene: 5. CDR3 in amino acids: CSAIGTVDTGELFF. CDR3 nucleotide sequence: TGCAGTGCTATCGGGACAGTCGACACCGGGGAGCTGTTTTTT.